This TCR beta chain originates from a study of T cells in localized non-small cell lung cancer. V trimming: 1 base; J trimming: 9 bases; junction bases outside the gene matches: 9. There are 15 residues in the CDR3. Germline CDR1 SGHRS, CDR2 YFSETQ. TCRdb's copy holds only in-frame clones and misses some; the assay was immunoSEQ multiplex PCR. The data hold around 78,000 clones, with about 84% observed a single time. General study points: Adjacent lung had a median roughly 60 of the 100 largest tumor clones.

Of note for this clone: Antigen: not known.

The input for sequencing was peripheral blood, taken before any cancer treatment. This receptor was obtained from an older female donor with stage I lung adenocarcinoma. This chain connects TRBV5-1 to TRBJ2-1; 8 positions match TRBD1. The CDR3 here is CASSLQGAGLTEQFF. As DNA, the CDR3 is TGCGCCAGCAGCTTGCAGGGGGCTGGCCTTACTGAGCAGTTCTTC.